These T cell receptor beta chains were read from a single sample in a study of T cell repertoires in cytomegalovirus infection. TCRdb fed the reads into MiXCR, producing one record per CDR3 protein. The sample has 700,000 to 900,000 distinct CDR3 sequences; 25% to 30% are singletons. Antigens for these TCRs are unknown. The specimen was cultured CD8+ T cells from PBMCs, collected from culture after CMV antigen stimulation. The origin of the receptors is a human donor in good health (CMV status not recorded). Some clones in this sample may be carry-over from other donors' samples. The CDR3 runs from the conserved cysteine through the conserved F or W. The D gene is left open where the match is weak. The listing skips clone size in some rows; elsewhere it reads once, few, many or a size class.

d_call clone_size j_call v_call cdr3_nt cdr3_aa
TRBD1 - TRBJ1-5 TRBV27 TGTGCCAGCAGTCCTCGGGACAGGCCCAATCAGCCCCAGCATTTT CASSPRDRPNQPQHF
- many TRBJ2-7 TRBV7-2 TGTGCCAGCAGCTTAGAGGGCACGGCCTACGAGCAGTACTTC CASSLEGTAYEQYF
- - TRBJ2-5 TRBV29-1 TGCAGCGTTGAGTTAGGGGACCCAGGAGAGACCCAGTACTTC CSVELGDPGETQYF
- - TRBJ2-2 TRBV4-1 TGCGCCAGCAGCTTAGTGAGGAACACCGGGGAGCTGTTTTTT CASSLVRNTGELFF
TRBD2 - TRBJ2-1 TRBV28 TGTGCCAGCAGACTAGCGGGTACCTACAATGAGCAGTTCTTC CASRLAGTYNEQFF
TRBD2 few TRBJ2-1 TRBV29-1 TGCAGCGTTGAGGGAGACTGGACTAGCATGAGGATTAGTGAGCAGTTCTTC CSVEGDWTSMRISEQFF
- few TRBJ2-7 TRBV5-4 TGTGCCAGCAGCCCTTGGGATAGCGAGCAGTACTTC CASSPWDSEQYF
- - TRBJ1-1 TRBV6-6 TGTGCCAGCAGGTCTGGGGTTACTGAAGCTTTCTTT CASRSGVTEAFF
TRBD2 - TRBJ2-1 TRBV3-1 TGTGCCAGCAGCCCGCGACTAGCGGGGGGGGTGCGTGGCGAGCAGTTCTTC CASSPRLAGGVRGEQFF
TRBD2 - TRBJ2-1 TRBV29-1 TGCAGCACCGAGCGGGGGGGATCCTACAATGAGCAGTTCTTC CSTERGGSYNEQFF
- few TRBJ2-7 TRBV4-1 TGCGCCAGCAGCCAACTCAGGGGGGAACCTTACGAGCAGTACTTC CASSQLRGEPYEQYF
TRBD2 many TRBJ2-1 TRBV19 TGTGCCAGTAGTATATGGGGAGGGGACTACAATGAGCAGTTCTTC CASSIWGGDYNEQFF
- - TRBJ2-3 TRBV7-9 TGTGCCAGCAGCCCATTAGTGGGCAGCACAGATACGCAGTATTTT CASSPLVGSTDTQYF
- - TRBJ1-2 TRBV20-1 TGCAGTGCTAGCAGTTTTCTCGAGGGCTACACCTTC CSASSFLEGYTF
TRBD2 - TRBJ2-5 TRBV27 TGTGCCAGCAGTCTGTCAGCGGGGCAAGAGACCCAGTACTTC CASSLSAGQETQYF
- many TRBJ2-6 TRBV12-3/TRBV12-4 TGTGCCAGCACGTGGGCTGGGGCCAACGTCCTGACTTTC CASTWAGANVLTF
- few TRBJ1-1 TRBV19 TGTGCCAGTAGTATGCGACAGCTGAACACTGAAGCTTTCTTT CASSMRQLNTEAFF
- - TRBJ2-1 TRBV25-1 TGTGCCAGCAAGGCTGGGGGGAACGGGGAGCAGTTCTTC CASKAGGNGEQFF
TRBD2 few TRBJ2-5 TRBV20-1 TGCAGTGCCACAAATGGACTAGCGGAAGAGACCCAGTACTTC CSATNGLAEETQYF
- few TRBJ2-1 TRBV4-1 TGCGCCAGCAGCCAAGAAGGGGTGGCCTATGAGCAGTTCTTC CASSQEGVAYEQFF
TRBD1 - TRBJ1-6 TRBV6-6 TGTGCCAGCAGTTACGTAGGACAGGGCCGTTCACCCCTCCACTTT CASSYVGQGRSPLHF
TRBD1 few TRBJ1-4 TRBV12-5 TGTGCTAGTGGTTTCATTCTAAGGACAGGGGAGGAAAAACTGTTTTTT CASGFILRTGEEKLFF
TRBD1 - TRBJ1-6 TRBV12-3/TRBV12-4 TGTGCCAGCAGTTTTGGGGCTACAGGGGAGTCCTATAATTCACCCCTCCACTTT CASSFGATGESYNSPLHF
- many TRBJ2-1 TRBV7-9 TGTGCCAGCAGCTTAGAGCTGGGGAGACGGCAGCAGTTCTTC CASSLELGRRQQFF
- few TRBJ1-1 TRBV27 TGTGCCAGCAGTCCAACAGGGCTCACTGAAGCTTTCTTT CASSPTGLTEAFF
TRBD2 few TRBJ2-2 TRBV7-6 TGTGCCAGCAGCTTAGTGGTGGGAGCGGGGTCCACCGGGGAGCTGTTTTTT CASSLVVGAGSTGELFF
- - TRBJ1-1 TRBV28 TGTGCCAGTACAGGCGCAGCTATGAACACTGAAGCTTTCTTT CASTGAAMNTEAFF
- - TRBJ2-7 TRBV7-9 TGTGCCAGCAGCTTAACAGGGCACTACGAGCAGTACTTC CASSLTGHYEQYF
TRBD2 many TRBJ2-1 TRBV7-2 TGTGCCAGCAGCTTCCCAACTAGCGGGTCCTACAATGAGCAGTTCTTC CASSFPTSGSYNEQFF
TRBD1 - TRBJ1-1 TRBV12-3/TRBV12-4 TGTGCCAGCAGTCCGAGACAGGGTGTGACTGAAGCTTTCTTT CASSPRQGVTEAFF
- - TRBJ1-2 TRBV2 TGTGCCAGCAGTGGGGGGAATGGCTACACCTTC CASSGGNGYTF
- many TRBJ1-5 TRBV7-2 TGTGCCAGCAGCTTGGGAGAGGCTGGCAATCAGCCCCAGCATTTT CASSLGEAGNQPQHF
- few TRBJ2-1 TRBV5-6 TGTGCCAGCAGCTTGGCGAGGGACCTACACTTCTTC CASSLARDLHFF
- - TRBJ1-2 TRBV20-1 TGCAGTGCCAGTTATAGGGCTAACTATGGCTACACCTTC CSASYRANYGYTF
- many TRBJ2-3 TRBV10-3 TGTGCCATCAGTAGCTCGACAGCCGGGAAGCCAGATACGCAGTATTTT CAISSSTAGKPDTQYF
- - TRBJ2-7 TRBV7-2 TGTGCCAGCGGCTTAACCCGGGACACCTCCTACGAGCAGTACTTC CASGLTRDTSYEQYF
TRBD1 - TRBJ2-7 TRBV27 TGTGCCAGCAGTTTAACTCACAGGGGACCCTACGAGCAGTACTTC CASSLTHRGPYEQYF
- - TRBJ1-5 TRBV7-8 TGTGCCAGCAGCTCCATTACAATGCTGAGGGATAGCAATCAGCCCCAGCATTTT CASSSITMLRDSNQPQHF
- many TRBJ1-5 TRBV7-9 TGTGCCAGCAGCTTAGGTCGAGCCCAGCATTTT CASSLGRAQHF
- - TRBJ2-2 TRBV19 TGTGCCAGTAGTGTGGACAATTCGAACACCGGGGAGCTGTTTTTT CASSVDNSNTGELFF
TRBD1 - TRBJ1-1 TRBV28 TGTGCCAGCAGTTTTAGAGGCCGACGGACAGGAATGAACACTGAAGCTTTCTTT CASSFRGRRTGMNTEAFF
- - TRBJ1-5 TRBV5-5 TGTGCCAGCAGTTGGGACGGAAATAGCAATCAGCCCCAGCATTTT CASSWDGNSNQPQHF
- - TRBJ1-5 TRBV4-1 TGCGCCAGCAGCCAAGCGCAGAGGGGTAATCAGCCCCAGCATTTT CASSQAQRGNQPQHF
- - TRBJ1-4 TRBV10-3 TGTGCCATCTCTGGCAGGGTAAATGAAAAACTGTTTTTT CAISGRVNEKLFF
- - TRBJ1-6 TRBV7-3 TGTGCCAGCAGCTTGTCCAGGGGAAATAATTCACCCCTCCACTTT CASSLSRGNNSPLHF
TRBD2 few TRBJ2-3 TRBV2 TGTGCCAGCAGTGGTCCGTCTAGCGGGGGGCCTACCTCCATCACAGATACGCAGTATTTT CASSGPSSGGPTSITDTQYF
- - TRBJ1-3 TRBV7-2 TGTGCCAGCAGCTTACAGGGATACTCTGGAAACACCATATATTTT CASSLQGYSGNTIYF
- few TRBJ2-1 TRBV4-1 TGCGCCAGCAGCCAAGGGCAGGGTGCTAACAATGAGCAGTTCTTC CASSQGQGANNEQFF
TRBD1 many TRBJ2-2 TRBV12-3/TRBV12-4 TGTGCCAGCTCGTTTAGGGTTGAAGGGGGGGACAGGGGATACACCGGGGAGCTGTTTTTT CASSFRVEGGDRGYTGELFF
TRBD1 few TRBJ1-1 TRBV6-2/TRBV6-3 TGTGCCAGCAGTTACCAGGGGGATACTGAAGCTTTCTTT CASSYQGDTEAFF
- few TRBJ2-7 TRBV7-8 TGTGCCAGCAGCCCCTACAAAGCCGTTTGGGACGAGCAGTACTTC CASSPYKAVWDEQYF
- - TRBJ1-3 TRBV7-9 TGTGCCAGCAGCTTTGATCGCACCATATATTTT CASSFDRTIYF
- many TRBJ2-7 TRBV7-2 TGTGCCAGCAGCTGGGTTAGCGGTTACGAGCAGTACTTC CASSWVSGYEQYF
- - TRBJ2-1 TRBV12-5 TGTGCTAGTGGTTTGGTTCCCGCAGGGTCCTACAATGAGCAGTTCTTC CASGLVPAGSYNEQFF
- few TRBJ2-2 TRBV24-1 TGTGCCACCAGTGAGGCCGGGGAGCTGTTTTTT CATSEAGELFF
- few TRBJ1-1 TRBV4-1 TGCGCCAGCAGCCAGGGGGCCCTTGGGGCTTTCTTT CASSQGALGAFF
TRBD1 few TRBJ1-1 TRBV28 TGTGCCAGCAGTTTACAGGGGGCGCGGGACACTGAAGCTTTCTTT CASSLQGARDTEAFF